These 14 T cell receptor beta chains came from one sample sequenced in a study of cytomegalovirus exposure and HLA in healthy donors. Using immunoSEQ multiplex PCR, the repertoire was profiled, and TCRdb retains in-frame clones only, with some absent. The sample includes over 60,000 clones, roughly 94% of them seen just once. What was sequenced was PBMCs. The receptors stem from a man aged 18 to 29 in good health and CMV-seropositive.

The chain couples TRBV7-9 to TRBJ2-5, with a weak D call TRBD2 (5 bases). V lost 8 bases to trimming and J lost 2 bases, with 9 bases between them. Germline CDR1 reads SEHNR; CDR2 reads FQNEAQ (reference sequence). This CDR3 spans 12 amino acids. Here the CDR3 DNA reads TGTGCCAGCGTTAGCGAACAAGAGACCCAGTACTTC. Protein sequence: CASVSEQETQYF. The variable domain in full, with the rest retrieved from reference TRBV7-9 and TRBJ2-5, is DTGVSQNPRHKITKRGQNVTFRCDPISEHNRLYWYRQTLGQGPEFLTYFQNEAQLEKSRLLSDRFSAERPKGSFSTLEIQRTEQGDSAMYLCASVSEQETQYFGPGTRLLVL.

The chain uses TRBV6-1 and TRBJ2-3; 9 positions agree with TRBD1. The trim removed 11 bases at V and 4 bases at J, leaving 7 bases unmatched. Germline V gene lookup returns CDR1 MNHNS and CDR2 SASEGT. The CDR3 sequence is 13 residues long. The CDR3 sequence is CAVDRGDADTQYF. The CDR3 bases are TGTGCCGTTGACAGGGGGGATGCAGATACGCAGTATTTT.

V is TRBV11-2 and J is TRBJ1-5; 8 bases fit TRBD1. With 5 bases clipped from V and 5 bases from J, the junction kept 2 bases outside the gene matches. Germline V CDR1 and CDR2: SGHAT, FQNNGV. CDR3 size: 13 residues. CDR3 coding DNA: TGTGCCAGCAGCCGGGGACAGGATCAGCCCCAGCATTTT. This codes for CASSRGQDQPQHF.

By sample share, this clone is medium-sized (0.01 to 0.1%). The chain recombines TRBV11-2 with TRBJ2-7; D might be TRBD1 (5 bases). V shed 2 bases and J shed 0 bases, with 8 bases lying between them. The CDR3 is 14 amino acids. Germline CDR1 SGHAT, CDR2 FQNNGV. The CDR3 sequence: CASSLTDSSYEQYF. The CDR3 region has the DNA TGTGCCAGCAGCTTAACAGACAGCTCCTACGAGCAGTACTTC.

This chain uses TRBV7-3 with TRBJ2-1; no definite D call. The V end was cut by 0 bases, the J end by 0 bases, with 6 bases between. This CDR3 is built from 15 residues. The germline V gene has CDR1 SGHTA and CDR2 FQGTGA. DNA of the CDR3: TGTGCCAGCAGCTTAACGGAGAGCTCCTACAATGAGCAGTTCTTC. This translates into CASSLTESSYNEQFF.

The V call is TRBV10-3, the J call TRBJ2-3; 9 bases are shared with TRBD2. Germline V lookup: CDR1 ENHRY, CDR2 SYGVKD. CDR3 size: 17 residues. V shed 0 bases, J shed 8 bases, and the junction held 12 bases outside the gene matches. The CDR3 here is CAISESSSGGNFGTQYF. The CDR3 DNA sequence: TGTGCCATCAGTGAGTCGAGCAGCGGGGGGAATTTCGGTACGCAGTATTTT.

This clone was detected once. The V call is TRBV5-1, the J call TRBJ2-1; 8 nucleotides match TRBD2. Germline CDR1 is SGHRS and CDR2 is YFSETQ. J lost 1 base, V lost 4 bases, and 4 bases had no gene match. CDR3 size: 15 residues. The CDR3 reads CASSRRGESYNEQFF. The CDR3 DNA reads as TGCGCCAGCAGCCGGCGGGGGGAATCCTACAATGAGCAGTTCTTC.

This chain joins TRBV2 and TRBJ2-1; TRBD2 matches at 7 bases. The CDR3 is 12 residues long. Losses at the gene ends were 3 bases for V and 7 bases for J; bases not matched to a gene: 0. CDR1 is SNHLY and CDR2 is FYNNEI in the germline V gene. CDR3 bases: TGTGCCAGCAGTGAGGGGGGGAATGAGCAGTTCTTC. Amino acid sequence: CASSEGGNEQFF.

The V and J genes are TRBV5-4 and TRBJ2-7; TRBD2 aligns across 8 bases. Trimming at V came to 3 bases and at J to 4 bases, leaving 9 bases not matched to a gene. The CDR3 contains 15 residues. Germline V CDR1 and CDR2: SGHNT, YYREEE (reference sequence). CDR3 region: CASSSPGREDYEQYF. The CDR3 coding sequence is TGTGCCAGCAGCTCCCCTGGGCGGGAGGATTACGAGCAGTACTTC.

The rearrangement links TRBV6-1 to TRBJ1-4; D not certain. CDR3 length: 14 amino acids. Trimming removed 6 bases from V and 8 bases from J, with 16 bases in between. The germline gives CDR1 MNHNS, CDR2 SASEGT. Here the CDR3 DNA reads TGTGCCAGCAGCTCCCAGCGGAGAGAGGAAAAACTGTTTTTT. Its protein product is CASSSQRREEKLFF.

The chain joins TRBV7-2 to TRBJ1-4; weak D call: TRBD1 (5 bases). Trimming cost V 4 bases and J 8 bases, with 8 bases left between them. This CDR3 has 12 amino acids. Germline CDR1 is SGHTA and CDR2 is FQGNSA. CDR3 in DNA: TGTGCCAGCAGCTCGGGGGACGAAAAACTGTTTTTT. Its translation: CASSSGDEKLFF.

This chain's CDR3 is CASSQKYEQYF. The CDR3 region has the DNA TGTGCCAGCAGTCAAAAATACGAGCAGTACTTC. The gene calls are TRBV6-5 and TRBJ2-7; D is uncertain. CDR3 size: 11 residues. The ends were cut back, 5 bases at V and 4 bases at J, with 6 bases in the middle. From germline, CDR1 is MNHEY and CDR2 SVGAGI.

The rearrangement joins TRBV27 to TRBJ1-2; D might be TRBD1 (6 bases). The V end was cut by 11 bases, the J end by 7 bases, with 20 bases between. The CDR3 runs 13 residues. In germline, CDR1 is MNHEY, CDR2 SMNVEV (reference sequence). CDR3 sequence (DNA): TGTGCCCGCTCAGGGGTCGTTTTGGGTGGCTACACCTTC. Protein product: CARSGVVLGGYTF.

J is TRBJ1-2 and V is TRBV5-1, with 9 bases that match TRBD1. Germline assignment: CDR1 SGHRS and CDR2 YFSETQ. This CDR3 has 15 residues. The V segment lost 6 bases and the J segment 6 bases; nucleotides outside the gene matches: 12. CDR3 residues: CASTPGGTGMNGYTF. For the CDR3, the DNA is TGCGCCAGCACCCCGGGAGGGACAGGGATGAATGGCTACACCTTC. The full variable domain, its missing parts supplied by reference TRBV5-1 and TRBJ1-2, is KAGVTQTPRYLIKTRGQQVTLSCSPISGHRSVSWYQQTPGQGLQFLFEYFSETQRNKGNFPGRFSGRQFSNSRSEMNVSTLELGDSALYLCASTPGGTGMNGYTFGSGTRLTVV.